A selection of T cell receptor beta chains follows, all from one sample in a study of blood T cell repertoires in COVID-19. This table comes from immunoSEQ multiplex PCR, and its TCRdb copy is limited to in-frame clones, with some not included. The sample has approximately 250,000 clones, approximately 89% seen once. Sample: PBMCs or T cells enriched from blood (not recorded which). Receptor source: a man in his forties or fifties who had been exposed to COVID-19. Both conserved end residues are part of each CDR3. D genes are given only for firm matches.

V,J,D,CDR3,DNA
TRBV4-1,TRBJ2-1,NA,CASSQIIAVSYNEQFF,TGCGCCAGCAGCCAAATTATAGCGGTCTCCTACAATGAGCAGTTCTTC
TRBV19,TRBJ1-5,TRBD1,CASSGRDRGRNQPQHF,TGTGCCAGTAGTGGGCGGGACAGGGGGCGAAATCAGCCCCAGCATTTT
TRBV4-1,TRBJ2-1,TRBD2,CASSPGLAESSYNEQFF,TGCGCCAGCAGCCCAGGACTAGCGGAGAGCTCCTACAATGAGCAGTTCTTC
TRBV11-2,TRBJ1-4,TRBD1,CASEGEDRGRGEKLFF,TGTGCCAGCGAGGGGGAAGACAGGGGGCGAGGTGAAAAACTGTTTTTT
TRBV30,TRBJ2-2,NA,CAWRATWTGELFF,TGTGCCTGGAGGGCCACATGGACCGGGGAGCTGTTTTTT
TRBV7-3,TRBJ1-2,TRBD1,CASSWTGTEYGYTF,TGTGCCAGCAGCTGGACAGGGACGGAGTATGGCTACACCTTC
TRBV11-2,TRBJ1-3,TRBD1,CASSLTGATIYF,TGTGCCAGCAGCTTGACAGGGGCCACCATATATTTT
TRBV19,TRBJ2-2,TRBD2,CASSIVGRGTGELFF,TGTGCCAGTAGTATAGTCGGGAGGGGTACCGGGGAGCTGTTTTTT
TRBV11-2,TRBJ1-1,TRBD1,CASSQSTGTGDTEAFF,TGTGCCAGCAGCCAAAGCACCGGGACAGGGGACACTGAAGCTTTCTTT
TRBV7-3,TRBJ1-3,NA,CASSFGPRQSGNTIYF,TGTGCCAGCAGCTTTGGGCCGAGACAGTCTGGAAACACCATATATTTT
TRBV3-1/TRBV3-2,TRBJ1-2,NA,CAAQGFTYGYTF,TGTGCCGCCCAGGGCTTCACCTATGGCTACACCTTC
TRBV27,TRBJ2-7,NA,CASSPHAGSYEQYF,TGTGCCAGCAGTCCCCACGCCGGGTCCTACGAGCAGTACTTC
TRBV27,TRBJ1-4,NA,CASSLRRTNEKLFF,TGTGCCAGCAGTTTGAGGAGAACTAATGAAAAACTGTTTTTT
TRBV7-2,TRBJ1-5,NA,CASSLAGLAAGNTPQHF,TGTGCCAGCAGCTTAGCCGGGCTGGCCGCGGGGAATACGCCCCAGCATTTT
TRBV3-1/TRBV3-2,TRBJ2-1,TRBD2,CASSQGPSGSSNEQFF,TGTGCCAGCAGCCAGGGACCTAGCGGGAGTAGCAATGAGCAGTTCTTC
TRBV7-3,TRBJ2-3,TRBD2,CASSPDMSGRSTDTQYF,TGTGCCAGCAGCCCGGATATGAGCGGGAGGAGCACAGATACGCAGTATTTT